This TCR beta chain was sequenced during a study of T cell responses to AZD1222 COVID-19 vaccine. Profiled with immunoSEQ multiplex PCR; TCRdb holds only in-frame clones, not every one. The sample gives over 75,000 clones, more than 75% of which show up once; around 3% is in the top ten. The V gene lost 4 bases and the J gene lost 4 bases, with 11 bases spanning the gap. CDR1 and CDR2 (germline): MNHEY, SVGAGI. The CDR3 sequence is 13 residues long. Material: peripheral blood, obtained on day 0 of AZD1222 vaccination. This rearrangement joins TRBV6-5 to TRBJ2-7; the D is unclear. The sequence was obtained from an adult in good health. The CDR3: CASSFGVHYEQYF. In DNA form, the CDR3 reads TGTGCCAGCAGTTTTGGGGTCCATTACGAGCAGTACTTC.